The rows below give T cell receptor beta chains drawn from one sample of a study of shared clonotypes between healthy human individuals. Sequencing used immunoSEQ multiplex PCR; TCRdb keeps in-frame clones, though not all of them. Of millions of clones in the sample, 90% to 95% were seen once. Sequencing was done on a sample of naive CD8+ T cells from PBMCs. The receptors shown here come from a man aged 18 to 29 in good health. Some clones in this sample may be carry-over from other donors' samples. Both conserved end residues are part of each CDR3. Each record gives: V gene, J gene, D gene, clone size, CDR3 DNA, CDR3 protein. The D gene is left open where the match is weak. Not all rows give a size; the values are once, few, many and, for expanded clones, a class.

V: TRBV11-3
J: TRBJ2-3
D: .
size: .
DNA: TGTGCCAGCAGCGGGCGGACGGGAAGCACAGATACGCAGTATTTT
CDR3: CASSGRTGSTDTQYF

V: TRBV7-2
J: TRBJ2-7
D: TRBD2
size: .
DNA: TGTGCCAGCAGCTTACTCACGGGAGGTAATTACGAGCAGTACTTC
CDR3: CASSLLTGGNYEQYF

V: TRBV27
J: TRBJ2-1
D: TRBD2
size: .
DNA: TGTGCCAGCAGTTTGAGACTAGCGGGAGTGTCGGATGAGCAGTTCTTC
CDR3: CASSLRLAGVSDEQFF

V: TRBV4-3
J: TRBJ2-1
D: .
size: .
DNA: TGCGCCAGCAGCCAAGACCCTGGCTCCAATGAGCAGTTCTTC
CDR3: CASSQDPGSNEQFF

V: TRBV10-3
J: TRBJ2-1
D: TRBD2
size: .
DNA: TGTGCCATCAGTGAACCGGGACTACAAAATGAGCAGTTCTTC
CDR3: CAISEPGLQNEQFF

V: TRBV28
J: TRBJ2-1
D: .
size: .
DNA: TGTGCCAGCAGTCGGCACAGGGATTCTTACAATGAGCAGTTCTTC
CDR3: CASSRHRDSYNEQFF

V: TRBV5-1
J: TRBJ2-3
D: TRBD2
size: .
DNA: TGCGCCAGCAGCTTTCCAGAGATTACTAGCGGGCCTAGCACAGATACGCAGTATTTT
CDR3: CASSFPEITSGPSTDTQYF

V: TRBV7-6
J: TRBJ2-3
D: .
size: .
DNA: TGTGCCAGCAGCTTAGGGGGGGGGCTCTACACAGATACGCAGTATTTT
CDR3: CASSLGGGLYTDTQYF

V: TRBV7-9
J: TRBJ2-7
D: TRBD1
size: .
DNA: TGTGCCAGCAGCGCAGGGGACAGGGGTCCCCCCTACGAGCAGTACTTC
CDR3: CASSAGDRGPPYEQYF

V: TRBV5-8
J: TRBJ2-5
D: .
size: once
DNA: TGTGCCAGCAGCTTGGGGCGGGGAGTAGAGACCCAGTACTTC
CDR3: CASSLGRGVETQYF

V: TRBV10-3
J: TRBJ1-1
D: TRBD1
size: .
DNA: TGTGCCATCAGTCCCTTAATGGCAGGGGGAATCAACACTGAAGCTTTCTTT
CDR3: CAISPLMAGGINTEAFF

V: TRBV7-6
J: TRBJ1-2
D: TRBD1
size: .
DNA: TGTGCCAGCAGCTTTATGCCCAGGGGGGACCTCATTTATGGCTACACCTTC
CDR3: CASSFMPRGDLIYGYTF

V: TRBV5-1
J: TRBJ2-7
D: TRBD1
size: .
DNA: TGCGCCAGCAGCTTGCAGGGGACAGGGGGTACTCACTCCGAGCAGTACTTC
CDR3: CASSLQGTGGTHSEQYF

V: TRBV7-9
J: TRBJ2-7
D: .
size: .
DNA: TGTGCCAGCAGCTCAGCTGGGAGCCTTGGACAGTACTTC
CDR3: CASSSAGSLGQYF

V: TRBV11-3
J: TRBJ2-1
D: .
size: .
DNA: TGTGCCAGCAGCCCGACCTCGGGACATAACAATGAGCAGTTCTTC
CDR3: CASSPTSGHNNEQFF

V: TRBV28
J: TRBJ2-3
D: TRBD2
size: .
DNA: TGTGCCAGCAGCCCTAGCGGCGCAGATACGCAGTATTTT
CDR3: CASSPSGADTQYF

V: TRBV7-2
J: TRBJ1-1
D: .
size: .
DNA: TGTGCCAGCAGCAGACCGGGGTGGACTGAAGCTTTCTTT
CDR3: CASSRPGWTEAFF

V: TRBV5-3
J: TRBJ1-1
D: TRBD1
size: .
DNA: TGTGCCAGAAGCTTAGGCAGACAGGGGCGAAACACTGAAGCTTTCTTT
CDR3: CARSLGRQGRNTEAFF

V: TRBV7-9
J: TRBJ2-1
D: TRBD2
size: .
DNA: TGTGCCAGCAGCCCTACCCCGACTAGCGCAACCTACAATGAGCAGTTCTTC
CDR3: CASSPTPTSATYNEQFF

V: TRBV2
J: TRBJ2-5
D: TRBD1
size: .
DNA: TGTGCCAGCACGGGGACAGGGGGAAGACAAGAGACCCAGTACTTC
CDR3: CASTGTGGRQETQYF

V: TRBV10-3
J: TRBJ1-1
D: TRBD1
size: .
DNA: TGTGCCATCAGTGACCCCCGGGACAGCCCTGAAGCTTTCTTT
CDR3: CAISDPRDSPEAFF

V: TRBV25-1
J: TRBJ1-1
D: .
size: .
DNA: TGTGCCAGCAGTGAATTAGGGGACACTGAAGCTTTCTTT
CDR3: CASSELGDTEAFF

V: TRBV29-1
J: TRBJ2-7
D: TRBD2
size: .
DNA: TGCAGCGTCGTCGGACTAGCGGGATCACCGTCCTACGAGCAGTACTTC
CDR3: CSVVGLAGSPSYEQYF

V: TRBV5-1
J: TRBJ2-7
D: TRBD1
size: .
DNA: TGCGCCAGCAGCTTGACAGGGGGCCTAACCTACGAGCAGTACTTC
CDR3: CASSLTGGLTYEQYF